This TCR beta chain was retrieved from a study of T cells and Merkel cell carcinoma outcomes. The study's findings and limits: In Merkel cell carcinoma, repertoire and T-cell density reportedly predicted outcomes.

Here immunoSEQ multiplex PCR was the method, and the copy in TCRdb shows in-frame clones only, minus some. The sample lists about 15,000 clones; 75% to 85% were seen once. Concerning this clone: Its antigen is currently unknown.

The length of the CDR3 is 13 residues. Germline CDR1 WSHSY, CDR2 SAAADI. V lost 2 bases, J lost 7 bases, and 6 bases lay in between. Material for sequencing was tumor tissue from Merkel cell carcinoma. This sequence joins TRBV10-2 and TRBJ1-6, with D uncertain. The sequence came from a human donor with Merkel cell carcinoma. The CDR3 is CASSEQENSPLHF. The CDR3 bases are TGCGCCAGCAGTGAGCAGGAGAATTCACCCCTCCACTTT.